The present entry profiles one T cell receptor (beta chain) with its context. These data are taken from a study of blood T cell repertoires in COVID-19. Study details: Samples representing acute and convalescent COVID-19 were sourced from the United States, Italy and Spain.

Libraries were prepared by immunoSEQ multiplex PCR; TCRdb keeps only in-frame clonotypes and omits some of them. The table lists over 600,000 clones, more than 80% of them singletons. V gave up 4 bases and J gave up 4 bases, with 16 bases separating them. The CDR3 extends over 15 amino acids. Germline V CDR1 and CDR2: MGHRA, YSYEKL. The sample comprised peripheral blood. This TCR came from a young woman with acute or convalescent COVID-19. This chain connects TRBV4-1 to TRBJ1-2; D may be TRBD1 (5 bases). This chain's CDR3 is CASSPGPIGGYGYTF. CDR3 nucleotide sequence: TGCGCCAGCAGCCCAGGACCCATCGGGGGCTATGGCTACACCTTC.